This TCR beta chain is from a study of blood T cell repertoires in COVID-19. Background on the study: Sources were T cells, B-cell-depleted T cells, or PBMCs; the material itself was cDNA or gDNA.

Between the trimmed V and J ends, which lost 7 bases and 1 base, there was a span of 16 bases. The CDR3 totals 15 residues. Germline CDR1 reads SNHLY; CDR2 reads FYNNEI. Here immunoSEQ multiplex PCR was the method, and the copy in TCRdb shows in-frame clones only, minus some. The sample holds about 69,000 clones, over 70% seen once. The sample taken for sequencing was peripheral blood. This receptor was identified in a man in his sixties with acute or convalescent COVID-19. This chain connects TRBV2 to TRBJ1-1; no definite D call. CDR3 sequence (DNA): TGTGCCAGCAAGGGTGGGAGACGTACGAACACTGAAGCTTTCTTT. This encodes CASKGGRRTNTEAFF.